This T cell receptor (beta chain) appears in the sequencing data of a study of blood T cells in healthy people across ages. Notes on the study in general: PBMC samples, being unsorted, prevented any conclusive comparison of naive and antigen-experienced cells. Age showed a roughly linear inverse relationship with TCR beta diversity per million T cells.

V was trimmed by 0 bases and J by 1 base, leaving 8 bases between them. Germline lookup yields CDR1 ENHRY and CDR2 SYGVKD. This CDR3 has 15 residues. For the second PCR, which ran for about 7 to 12 cycles, a sample-barcoded 5' primer and a J-beta primer mix were used. Each CDR3 protein gets one entry after TCRdb re-called the 5' RACE reads with MiXCR. This table has 780,000 or so distinct CDR3 sequences, just under 25% appearing once. This clonotype was counted between two and nine times. The antigen remains unidentified. The same specimen was also included in a second study, on T cells of mothers and their children. That source notes: Three mothers and their six children, all healthy Caucasians, donated. Related and unrelated pairs show similar thymic shaping of TCR recombination output.

This chain uses TRBV10-3 with TRBJ2-3; the D is unclear. This sequence was found in a boy aged 5-17 years in good health. The specimen sequenced was blood. The CDR3 region is CAISESGWGTDTQYF. The CDR3 DNA reads TGTGCCATCAGTGAGTCCGGGTGGGGCACAGATACGCAGTATTTT.